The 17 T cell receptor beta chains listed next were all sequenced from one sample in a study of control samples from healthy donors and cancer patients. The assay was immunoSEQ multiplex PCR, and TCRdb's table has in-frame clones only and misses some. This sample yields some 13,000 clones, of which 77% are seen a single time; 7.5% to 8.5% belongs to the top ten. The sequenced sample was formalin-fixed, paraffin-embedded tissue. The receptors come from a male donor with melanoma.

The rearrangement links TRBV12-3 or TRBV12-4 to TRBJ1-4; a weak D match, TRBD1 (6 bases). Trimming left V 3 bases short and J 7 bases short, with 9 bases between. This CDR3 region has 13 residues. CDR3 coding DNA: TGTGCCAGCAGTTTCTCAGGGGTTGAAAAACTGTTTTTT. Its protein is CASSFSGVEKLFF.

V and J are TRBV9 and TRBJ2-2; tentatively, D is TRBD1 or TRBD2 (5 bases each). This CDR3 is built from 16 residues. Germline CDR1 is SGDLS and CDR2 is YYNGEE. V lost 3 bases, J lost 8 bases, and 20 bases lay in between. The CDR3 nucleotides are TGTGCCAGCAGCGCTCCGGGACGGTGGGGGTCTGGGGAGCTGTTTTTT. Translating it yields CASSAPGRWGSGELFF.

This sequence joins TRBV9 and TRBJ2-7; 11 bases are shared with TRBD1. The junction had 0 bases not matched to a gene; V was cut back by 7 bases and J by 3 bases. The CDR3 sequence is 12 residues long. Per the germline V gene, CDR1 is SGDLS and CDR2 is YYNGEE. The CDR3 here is CASGTGGYEQYF. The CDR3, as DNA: TGTGCCAGCGGGACAGGGGGCTACGAGCAGTACTTC.

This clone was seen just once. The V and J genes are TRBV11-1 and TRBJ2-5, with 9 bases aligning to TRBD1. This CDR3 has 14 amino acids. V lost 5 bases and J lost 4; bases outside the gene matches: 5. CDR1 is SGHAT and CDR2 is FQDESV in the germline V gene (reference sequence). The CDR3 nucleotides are TGTGCCAGCAGCCGGGACAGGGTTGGAGAGACCCAGTACTTC. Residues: CASSRDRVGETQYF. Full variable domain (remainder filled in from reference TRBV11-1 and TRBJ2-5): EAEVAQSPRYKITEKSQAVAFWCDPISGHATLYWYRQILGQGPELLVQFQDESVVDDSQLPKDRFSAERLKGVDSTLKIQPAELGDSAMYLCASSRDRVGETQYFGPGTRLLVL.

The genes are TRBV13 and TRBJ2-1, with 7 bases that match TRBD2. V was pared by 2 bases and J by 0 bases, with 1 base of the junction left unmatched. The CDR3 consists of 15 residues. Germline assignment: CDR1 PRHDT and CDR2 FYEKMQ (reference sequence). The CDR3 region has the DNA TGTGCCAGCAGCTTATGGGGGGGCTCCTACAATGAGCAGTTCTTC. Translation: CASSLWGGSYNEQFF. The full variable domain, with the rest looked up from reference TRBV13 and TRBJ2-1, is AAGVIQSPRHLIKEKRETATLKCYPIPRHDTVYWYQQGPGQDPQFLISFYEKMQSDKGSIPDRFSAQQFSDYHSELNMSSLELGDSALYFCASSLWGGSYNEQFFGPGTRLTVL.

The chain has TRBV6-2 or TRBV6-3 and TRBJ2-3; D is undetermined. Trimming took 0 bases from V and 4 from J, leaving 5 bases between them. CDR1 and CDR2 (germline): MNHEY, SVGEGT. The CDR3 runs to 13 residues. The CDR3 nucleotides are TGTGCCAGCAGTTACTCGCAAGCAGATACGCAGTATTTT. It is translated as CASSYSQADTQYF.

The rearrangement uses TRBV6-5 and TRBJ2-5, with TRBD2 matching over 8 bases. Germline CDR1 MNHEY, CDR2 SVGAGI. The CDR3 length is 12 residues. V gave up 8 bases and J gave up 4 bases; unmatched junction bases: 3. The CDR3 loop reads CASRRGGETQYF. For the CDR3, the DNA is TGTGCCAGCCGCCGGGGGGGAGAGACCCAGTACTTC.

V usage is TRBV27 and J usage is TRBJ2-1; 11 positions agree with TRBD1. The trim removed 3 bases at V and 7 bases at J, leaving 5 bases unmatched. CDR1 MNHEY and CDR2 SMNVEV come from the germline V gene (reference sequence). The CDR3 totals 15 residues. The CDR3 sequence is CASSFSDRGQNEQFF. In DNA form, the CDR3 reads TGTGCCAGCAGTTTTTCGGACAGGGGGCAGAATGAGCAGTTCTTC.

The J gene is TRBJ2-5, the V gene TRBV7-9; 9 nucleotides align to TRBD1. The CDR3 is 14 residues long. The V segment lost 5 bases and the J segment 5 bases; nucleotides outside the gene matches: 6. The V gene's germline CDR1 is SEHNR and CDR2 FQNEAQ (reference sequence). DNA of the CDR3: TGTGCCAGCAGCCTAACAGGGGGCAGGGAGACCCAGTACTTC. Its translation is CASSLTGGRETQYF.

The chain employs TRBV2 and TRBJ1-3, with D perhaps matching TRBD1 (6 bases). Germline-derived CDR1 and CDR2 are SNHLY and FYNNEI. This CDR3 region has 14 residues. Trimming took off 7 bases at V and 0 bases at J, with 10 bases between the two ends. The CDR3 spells CASIGQSSGNTIYF. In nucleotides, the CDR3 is TGTGCCAGCATAGGACAGAGCTCTGGAAACACCATATATTTT.

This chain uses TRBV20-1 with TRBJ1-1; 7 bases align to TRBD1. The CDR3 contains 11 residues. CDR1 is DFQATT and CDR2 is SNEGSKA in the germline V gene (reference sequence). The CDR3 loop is CSYLHDRAAFF. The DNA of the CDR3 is TGCAGCTACCTCCACGACAGGGCAGCTTTCTTT.

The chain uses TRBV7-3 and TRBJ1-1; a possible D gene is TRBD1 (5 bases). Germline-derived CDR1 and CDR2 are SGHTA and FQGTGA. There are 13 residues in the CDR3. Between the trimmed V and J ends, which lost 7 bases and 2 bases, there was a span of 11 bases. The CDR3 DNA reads TGTGCCAGCAAGAGCCAGGGAAACACTGAAGCTTTCTTT. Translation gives CASKSQGNTEAFF.

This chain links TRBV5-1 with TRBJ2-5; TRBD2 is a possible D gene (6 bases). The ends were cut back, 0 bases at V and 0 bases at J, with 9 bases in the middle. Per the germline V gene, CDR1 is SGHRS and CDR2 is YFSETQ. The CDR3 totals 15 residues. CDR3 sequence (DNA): TGCGCCAGCAGCTTGGCCGGCGGGAACCAAGAGACCCAGTACTTC. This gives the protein CASSLAGGNQETQYF.

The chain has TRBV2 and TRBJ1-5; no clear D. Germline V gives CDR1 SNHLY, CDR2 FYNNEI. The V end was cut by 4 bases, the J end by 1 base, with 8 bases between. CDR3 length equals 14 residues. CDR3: CASSVFGSNQPQHF. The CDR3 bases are TGTGCCAGCAGTGTGTTTGGGAGCAATCAGCCCCAGCATTTT.

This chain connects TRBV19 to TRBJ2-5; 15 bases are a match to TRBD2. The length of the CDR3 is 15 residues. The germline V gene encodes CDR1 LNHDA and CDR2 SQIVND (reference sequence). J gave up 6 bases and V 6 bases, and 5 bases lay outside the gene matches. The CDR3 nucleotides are TGTGCCAGTAGATCCGGGACTAGCGGGGGGCAGACCCAGTACTTC. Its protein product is CASRSGTSGGQTQYF. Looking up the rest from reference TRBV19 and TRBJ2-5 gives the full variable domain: DGGITQSPKYLFRKEGQNVTLSCEQNLNHDAMYWYRQDPGQGLRLIYYSQIVNDFQKGDIAEGYSVSREKKESFPLTVTSAQKNPTAFYLCASRSGTSGGQTQYFGPGTRLLVL.

CDR3 protein: CASSPGSIRAGYTF. CDR3 bases: TGTGCCAGTAGTCCAGGCTCTATTAGGGCCGGCTACACCTTC. The rearrangement uses TRBV19 and TRBJ1-2; no clear D. V was trimmed by 5 bases and J by 8 bases, leaving 18 bases between them. This CDR3 has 14 residues. Germline values: CDR1 LNHDA, CDR2 SQIVND (reference sequence).

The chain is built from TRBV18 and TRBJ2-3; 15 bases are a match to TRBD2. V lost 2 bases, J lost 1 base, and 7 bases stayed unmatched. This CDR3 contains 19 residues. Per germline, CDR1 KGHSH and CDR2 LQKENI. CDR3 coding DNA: TGTGCCAGCTCACCAAGAGGGACTAGCGGGGGGTACGGCACAGATACGCAGTATTTT. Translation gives CASSPRGTSGGYGTDTQYF.